The clone carrying this T cell receptor beta chain is a singleton in its sample. Urothelial carcinoma, locally advanced or metastatic, affected the patients. Every patient provided from 1 to 8 samples, collected pretreatment and on-treatment. These data belong to a study of PD-L1 blockade in urothelial cancer. Study summary: Men with urothelial cancer arising in the bladder made up about 90% of the roughly 29 patients. Blood was analyzed 3 weeks (second dose) and 6 weeks after treatment start.

The table came from immunoSEQ multiplex PCR; TCRdb's copy has only in-frame clones and leaves some out. The data show about 43,000 clones, roughly 88% seen once. Losses at the gene ends were 6 bases for V and 5 bases for J; bases not matched to a gene: 6. The length of the CDR3 is 13 residues. Germline CDR1 is LNHDA and CDR2 is SQIVND (reference sequence). This receptor was identified in an older man with urothelial cancer. The chain combines TRBV19 with TRBJ2-7; 8 nucleotides agree with TRBD1. The specimen comprised PBMCs, sampled around atezolizumab (anti-PD-L1) treatment. The CDR3 region has the DNA TGTGCCAGTAGAGACAGGGGAGAGGACGAGCAGTACTTC. Encoded protein: CASRDRGEDEQYF.